The 5 T cell receptor beta chains given below trace back to one sample, sequenced in a study of cytomegalovirus exposure and HLA in healthy donors. PCR involved 60 Vbeta and 13 Jbeta primers. Sequencing was performed with immunoSEQ multiplex PCR; in TCRdb, only in-frame clones are kept and a portion is missing. The repertoire holds roughly 120,000 clones, with about 59% as singletons. The sample was PBMCs. These receptors were taken from a woman aged 40 to 50 in good health and CMV-seropositive.

The chain combines TRBV6-5 with TRBJ2-7; 7 positions match TRBD2. Unmatched junction bases numbered 2, after V lost 5 bases and J lost 1 base. This CDR3 comprises 13 residues. Germline CDR1 and CDR2: MNHEY and SVGAGI. CDR3 protein: CASSRDYSYEQYF. CDR3 DNA: TGTGCCAGCAGTAGGGACTATTCCTACGAGCAGTACTTC.

This clone was observed once. J is TRBJ2-1 and V is TRBV7-2, with 7 bases identical to TRBD2. This CDR3 has 17 residues. With 4 bases clipped from V and 6 bases from J, the junction kept 15 bases outside the gene matches. Germline CDR1 is SGHTA and CDR2 is FQGNSA. The CDR3 region has the DNA TGTGCCAGCAGCTCCAAGTCAGTCACTAGCGCGATCAATGAGCAGTTCTTC. Its translation: CASSSKSVTSAINEQFF.

The chain couples TRBV27 to TRBJ2-1; tentatively, D is TRBD1 (5 bases). This CDR3 comprises 13 residues. Trimming removed 4 bases from V and 8 bases from J, with 12 bases in between. The germline V gene encodes CDR1 MNHEY and CDR2 SMNVEV (reference sequence). The CDR3 nucleotides read TGTGCCAGCAGTTACGCCGGCAGGGATGAGCAGTTCTTC. This sequence encodes CASSYAGRDEQFF.

In regard to this clone: Mismatch with germline at one junction end may stem from a read error. The chain employs TRBV7-7 and TRBJ2-1; D is ambiguous. The CDR3 length is 14 residues. CDR1 SSHAT and CDR2 FNYEAQ come from the germline V gene (reference sequence). CDR3 sequence reads: CASKVGLAHNEQFF. The CDR3 coding sequence is TGTGCTAGCAAAGTCGGCTTAGCCCACAATGAGCAGTTCTTC.

The V call is TRBV7-9, the J call TRBJ2-3; perhaps TRBD2 as D (6 bases). The germline V gene has CDR1 SEHNR and CDR2 FQNEAQ (reference sequence). There are 16 residues in the CDR3. V was clipped by 5 bases and J by 2 bases, with 17 bases between them. The CDR3 DNA follows: TGTGCCAGCAGCCCCCGTAGACGGGAGCCCACAGATACGCAGTATTTT. Translation: CASSPRRREPTDTQYF.